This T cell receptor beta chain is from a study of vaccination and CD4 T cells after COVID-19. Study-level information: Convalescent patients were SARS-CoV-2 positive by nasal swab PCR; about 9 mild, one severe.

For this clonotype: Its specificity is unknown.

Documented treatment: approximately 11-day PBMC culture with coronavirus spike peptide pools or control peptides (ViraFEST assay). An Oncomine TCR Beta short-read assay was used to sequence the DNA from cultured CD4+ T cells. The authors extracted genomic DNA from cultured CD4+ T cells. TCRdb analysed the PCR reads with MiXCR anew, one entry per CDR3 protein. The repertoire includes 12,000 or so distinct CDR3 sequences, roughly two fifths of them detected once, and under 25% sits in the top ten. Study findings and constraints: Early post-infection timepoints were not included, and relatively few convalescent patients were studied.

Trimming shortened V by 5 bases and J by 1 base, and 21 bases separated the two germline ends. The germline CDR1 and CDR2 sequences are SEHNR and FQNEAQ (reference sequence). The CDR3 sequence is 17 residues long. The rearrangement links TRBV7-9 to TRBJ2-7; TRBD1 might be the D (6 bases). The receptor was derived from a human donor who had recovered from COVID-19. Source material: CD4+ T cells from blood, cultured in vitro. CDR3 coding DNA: TGTGCCAGCAGCCCTCGAACCGGGACAAGGAAATCCTACGAGCAGTACTTC. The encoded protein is CASSPRTGTRKSYEQYF.